This TCR beta chain was sequenced in a study of graft-versus-host responses after intestinal transplantation. About the study: After anti-thymocyte globulin induction, recipients took tacrolimus and steroids for about 3 years. Study-wide points: The marrow of recipients harbored GvH clones, and ileum or blood showed some of them first. Among circulating GvH clones, peak levels were associated with early post-transplant declines in HvG clones.

Only in-frame clones appear in the TCRdb table, and some are missing; sequencing was by immunoSEQ multiplex PCR. The sample shows some 45,000 clones, about 95% of them seen only once. V was pared by 0 bases and J by 4 bases, with 2 bases between. The CDR3 has 11 amino acids. Germline lookup yields CDR1 SGHDT and CDR2 YYEEEE. With regard to this clone: As yet, its antigen is unknown.

V usage is TRBV5-6 and J usage is TRBJ2-7; D not resolved. The sequence derives from a human patient who received an intestinal transplant, so some T cells may come from the graft donor. The specimen comprised PBMCs, sampled about 11 months after intestinal transplant. The CDR3 nucleotides read TGTGCCAGCAGCTTGGCGTACGAGCAGTACTTC. Translation: CASSLAYEQYF.